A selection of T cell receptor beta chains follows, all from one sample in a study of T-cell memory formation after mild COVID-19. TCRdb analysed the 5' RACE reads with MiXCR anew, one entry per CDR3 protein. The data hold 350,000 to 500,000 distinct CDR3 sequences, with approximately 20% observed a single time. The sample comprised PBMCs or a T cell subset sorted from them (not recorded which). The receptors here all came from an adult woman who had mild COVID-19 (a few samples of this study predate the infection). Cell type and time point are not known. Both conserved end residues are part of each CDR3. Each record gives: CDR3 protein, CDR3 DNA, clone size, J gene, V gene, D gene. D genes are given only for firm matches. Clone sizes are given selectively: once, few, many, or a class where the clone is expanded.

CDR3aa: CASSSGGTGALAEQYF
CDR3nt: TGTGCCAGCAGTTCAGGCGGGACAGGGGCCCTCGCCGAGCAGTACTTC
abundance: few
j_gene: TRBJ2-7
v_gene: TRBV12-3/TRBV12-4
d_gene: TRBD1

CDR3aa: CASSALGANVLTF
CDR3nt: TGTGCCAGCAGCGCTCTGGGGGCCAACGTCCTGACTTTC
abundance: few
j_gene: TRBJ2-6
v_gene: TRBV7-9
d_gene: NA

CDR3aa: CASSTGETSGSFYNEQFF
CDR3nt: TGCGCCAGCAGCACAGGGGAGACTAGCGGGAGTTTCTACAATGAGCAGTTCTTC
abundance: NA
j_gene: TRBJ2-1
v_gene: TRBV5-1
d_gene: TRBD2

CDR3aa: CASSLTRDSDYEQYF
CDR3nt: TGTGCCAGCAGCTTAACGCGGGACTCGGACTACGAGCAGTACTTC
abundance: NA
j_gene: TRBJ2-7
v_gene: TRBV5-4
d_gene: NA

CDR3aa: CASSYSSLGPNNYGYTF
CDR3nt: TGTGCCAGCAGTTACTCTTCATTGGGCCCCAACAACTATGGCTACACCTTC
abundance: NA
j_gene: TRBJ1-2
v_gene: TRBV6-5
d_gene: NA

CDR3aa: CASRLAGGNEQYF
CDR3nt: TGTGCCAGCAGATTAGCGGGAGGGAACGAGCAGTACTTC
abundance: few
j_gene: TRBJ2-7
v_gene: TRBV2
d_gene: TRBD2

CDR3aa: CAIKQEGGTYEQYF
CDR3nt: TGTGCCATCAAGCAAGAGGGAGGAACCTACGAGCAGTACTTC
abundance: NA
j_gene: TRBJ2-7
v_gene: TRBV10-3
d_gene: NA

CDR3aa: CAISEPGTGSGNTIYF
CDR3nt: TGTGCCATCAGTGAGCCGGGGACAGGCTCTGGAAACACCATATATTTT
abundance: few
j_gene: TRBJ1-3
v_gene: TRBV10-3
d_gene: TRBD1

CDR3aa: CASRPYMGQQETQYF
CDR3nt: TGTGCCAGCAGACCCTATATGGGACAACAAGAGACCCAGTACTTC
abundance: few
j_gene: TRBJ2-5
v_gene: TRBV12-3/TRBV12-4
d_gene: NA

CDR3aa: CATSSQLREFTAFF
CDR3nt: TGTGCCACCAGCTCTCAACTCAGGGAATTTACGGCTTTCTTT
abundance: few
j_gene: TRBJ1-1
v_gene: TRBV15
d_gene: NA

CDR3aa: CASSYEGDTEAFF
CDR3nt: TGTGCCAGCAGTTACGAGGGGGACACTGAAGCTTTCTTT
abundance: NA
j_gene: TRBJ1-1
v_gene: TRBV6-6
d_gene: NA

CDR3aa: CASSFHRGLNTEAFF
CDR3nt: TGTGCCAGCAGTTTCCACAGGGGACTGAACACTGAAGCTTTCTTT
abundance: NA
j_gene: TRBJ1-1
v_gene: TRBV6-5
d_gene: TRBD1

CDR3aa: CASSAAGALNEQFF
CDR3nt: TGTGCCAGCAGTGCCGCTGGGGCATTGAATGAGCAGTTCTTC
abundance: NA
j_gene: TRBJ2-1
v_gene: TRBV6-6
d_gene: NA

CDR3aa: CASSQPGSYNEQFF
CDR3nt: TGTGCCAGCAGCCAGCCAGGGTCCTACAATGAGCAGTTCTTC
abundance: few
j_gene: TRBJ2-1
v_gene: TRBV4-2
d_gene: NA

CDR3aa: CASSLRVPSTDTQYF
CDR3nt: TGTGCCAGCAGCTTGCGGGTGCCCAGCACAGATACGCAGTATTTT
abundance: few
j_gene: TRBJ2-3
v_gene: TRBV5-6
d_gene: NA